This TCR beta chain was documented in a study of T-cell reconstitution after alpha-beta-depleted transplantation in children. Unique molecular identifiers were incorporated during preparation of the TCRbeta library. In TCRdb, the PCR reads were re-called with MiXCR into one record per CDR3 protein. The repertoire includes about 500,000 distinct CDR3 sequences, around a third of them detected once, and 2% to 3% sits in the top ten. This CDR3 contains 13 residues. The germline gives CDR1 MNHNS, CDR2 SASEGT. V was clipped by 6 bases and J by 3 bases, with 11 bases between them. The V call is TRBV6-1, the J call TRBJ1-1; D unclear. The sequencing here drew on PBMCs from the stem cell graft donor, taken from the stem cell graft. This sequence originates from a human donor who donated a stem cell graft to a child with aplastic anemia. Here the CDR3 DNA reads TGTGCCAGCAGACAAGGGATGGACACTGAAGCTTTCTTT. As protein: CASRQGMDTEAFF.